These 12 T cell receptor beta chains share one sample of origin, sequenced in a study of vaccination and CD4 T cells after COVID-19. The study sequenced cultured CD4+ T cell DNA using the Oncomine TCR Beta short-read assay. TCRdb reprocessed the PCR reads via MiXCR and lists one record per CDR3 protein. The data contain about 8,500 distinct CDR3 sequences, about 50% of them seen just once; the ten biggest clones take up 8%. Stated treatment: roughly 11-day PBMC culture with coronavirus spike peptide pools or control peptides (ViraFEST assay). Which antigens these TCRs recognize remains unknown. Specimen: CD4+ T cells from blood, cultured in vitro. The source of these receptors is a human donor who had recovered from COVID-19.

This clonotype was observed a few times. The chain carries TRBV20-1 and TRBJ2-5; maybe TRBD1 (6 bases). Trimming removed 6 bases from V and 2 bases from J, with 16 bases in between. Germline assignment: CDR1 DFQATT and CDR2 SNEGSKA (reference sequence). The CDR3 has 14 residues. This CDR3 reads CSAQKGTSQETQYF. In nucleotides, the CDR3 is TGCAGTGCACAGAAAGGGACATCGCAAGAGACCCAGTACTTC.

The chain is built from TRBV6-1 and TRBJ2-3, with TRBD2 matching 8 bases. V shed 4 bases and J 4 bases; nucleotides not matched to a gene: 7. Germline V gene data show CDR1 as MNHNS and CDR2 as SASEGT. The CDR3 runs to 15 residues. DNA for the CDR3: TGTGCCAGCAGTGTGGCCGGGGGGGCATCAGATACGCAGTATTTT. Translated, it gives CASSVAGGASDTQYF.

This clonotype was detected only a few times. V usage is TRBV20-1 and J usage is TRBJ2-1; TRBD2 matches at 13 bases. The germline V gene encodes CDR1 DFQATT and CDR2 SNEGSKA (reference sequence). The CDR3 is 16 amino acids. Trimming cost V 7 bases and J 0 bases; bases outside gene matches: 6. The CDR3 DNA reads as TGCAGTGGGACTAGCGGGGGAATCAGCTCCTACAATGAGCAGTTCTTC. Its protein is CSGTSGGISSYNEQFF.

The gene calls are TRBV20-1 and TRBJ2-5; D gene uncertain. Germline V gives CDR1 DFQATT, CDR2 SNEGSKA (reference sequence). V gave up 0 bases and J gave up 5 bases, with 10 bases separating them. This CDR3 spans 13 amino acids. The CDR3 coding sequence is TGCAGTGCTAGAGATAATTATCTGGAGACCCAGTACTTC. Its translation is CSARDNYLETQYF.

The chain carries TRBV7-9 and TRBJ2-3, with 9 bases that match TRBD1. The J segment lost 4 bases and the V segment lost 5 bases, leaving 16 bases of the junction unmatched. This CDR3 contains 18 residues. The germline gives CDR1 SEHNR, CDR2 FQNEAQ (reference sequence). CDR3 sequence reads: CASSRVLIGGQGADTQYF. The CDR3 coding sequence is TGTGCCAGCAGCCGGGTTCTAATCGGGGGACAGGGCGCAGATACGCAGTATTTT. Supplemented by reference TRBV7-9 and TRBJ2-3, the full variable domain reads DTGVSQNPRHKITKRGQNVTFRCDPISEHNRLYWYRQTLGQGPEFLTYFQNEAQLEKSRLLSDRFSAERPKGSFSTLEIQRTEQGDSAMYLCASSRVLIGGQGADTQYFGPGTRLTVL.

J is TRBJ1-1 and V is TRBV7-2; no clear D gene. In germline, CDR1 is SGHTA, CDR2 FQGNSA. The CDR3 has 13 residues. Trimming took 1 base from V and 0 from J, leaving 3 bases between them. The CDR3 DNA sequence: TGTGCCAGCAGCTTAGAGATGAACACTGAAGCTTTCTTT. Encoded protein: CASSLEMNTEAFF.

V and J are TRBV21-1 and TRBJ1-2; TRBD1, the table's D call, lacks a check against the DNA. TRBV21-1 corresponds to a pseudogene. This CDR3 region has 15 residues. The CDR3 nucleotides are TGTGCCAGCAGCTCAAAGACAGGGGCCTACTATGGCTACACCTTC. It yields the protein CASSSKTGAYYGYTF.

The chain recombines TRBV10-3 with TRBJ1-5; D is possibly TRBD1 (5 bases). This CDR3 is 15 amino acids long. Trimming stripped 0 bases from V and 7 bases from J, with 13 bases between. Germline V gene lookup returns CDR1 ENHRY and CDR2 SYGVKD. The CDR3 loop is CAISESKGEGQPQHF. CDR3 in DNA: TGTGCCATCAGTGAGTCGAAAGGGGAGGGACAGCCCCAGCATTTT.

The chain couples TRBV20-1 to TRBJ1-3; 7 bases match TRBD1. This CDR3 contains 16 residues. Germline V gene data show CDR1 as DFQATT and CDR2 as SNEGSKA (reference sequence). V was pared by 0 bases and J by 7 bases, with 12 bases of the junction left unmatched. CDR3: CSARDPALSTGNTIYF. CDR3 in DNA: TGCAGTGCTAGAGATCCCGCGCTCTCGACAGGGAACACCATATATTTT.

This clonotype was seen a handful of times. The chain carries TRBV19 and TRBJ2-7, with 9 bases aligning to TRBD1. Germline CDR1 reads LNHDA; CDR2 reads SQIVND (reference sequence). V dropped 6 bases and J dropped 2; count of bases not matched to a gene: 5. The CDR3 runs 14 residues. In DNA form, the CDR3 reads TGTGCCAGTAGGGACAGGGGTACAGCCTACGAGCAGTACTTC. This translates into CASRDRGTAYEQYF.

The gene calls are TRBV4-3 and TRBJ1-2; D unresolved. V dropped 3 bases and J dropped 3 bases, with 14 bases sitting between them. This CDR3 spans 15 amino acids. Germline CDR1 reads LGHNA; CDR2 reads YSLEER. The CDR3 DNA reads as TGCGCCAGCAGCCAGGACCCCGGGCCAGACTATGGCTACACCTTC. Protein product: CASSQDPGPDYGYTF.

For the CDR3, the DNA is TGTGCCAGCAGACCGATGGGACAGGGGTCCACTGAAGCTTTCTTT. It translates to CASRPMGQGSTEAFF. The chain combines TRBV2 with TRBJ1-1; 10 bases line up with TRBD1. The germline V gene encodes CDR1 SNHLY and CDR2 FYNNEI. This CDR3 comprises 15 residues. Losses at the gene ends were 6 bases for V and 4 bases for J; bases not matched to a gene: 8.